This entry features one TCR beta chain sequence. The TCRbeta library was prepared with unique molecular identifiers. TCRdb itself ran the PCR reads through MiXCR, one entry per CDR3 protein. The table has 200,000 to 250,000 distinct CDR3 sequences, roughly 10% seen once. These data are taken from a study of T-cell reconstitution after alpha-beta-depleted transplantation in children. The CDR3 is 14 residues long. V was pared by 2 bases and J by 4 bases, with 11 bases between. Germline CDR1 SGHTA, CDR2 FQGNSA. The rearrangement links TRBV7-2 to TRBJ1-2; D unclear. The receptor's source is a human donor who donated a stem cell graft to a child with acute lymphoblastic leukemia. The material sequenced was PBMCs from the stem cell graft donor, taken from the stem cell graft. The CDR3 nucleotides are TGTGCCAGCAGCTTATACGGTTTTTCCTATGGCTACACCTTC. Protein: CASSLYGFSYGYTF.